This TCR beta chain was sequenced during a study of T cell responses to AZD1222 COVID-19 vaccine (dated by TCRdb to the early 2020s). Study-level background: Because spike-specific TCR depth and breadth did not differ between the two schedules, AZD1222 recipients who got a second dose at roughly 4 weeks were pooled with those who got a second dose at roughly 12 weeks. TCR sequencing was performed for fewer than 250 trial participants, of whom around 210 were given two doses of AZD1222 and 26 were given two doses of MenACWY control vaccine. Enrollment into the trials was organized by age into subgroups of 18-55, 56-69 and 70-plus years, and those subgroups contained roughly 140, 27 and 60 TCR-sequenced participants, respectively.

Interpreted using the paper, the time point label stands for: baseline before first vaccination. Samples from vaccinated people were obtained from the UK trials COV001 and COV002, which included a single-blind randomized controlled phase 2/3 trial of AZD1222 (ChAdOx1 nCoV-19) in healthy adults. Trial participant PBMC samples were collected at day 0 and day 28 after the second dose for TCRbeta chain sequencing. The cysteine opens and the phenylalanine closes a CDR3 of 13 amino acids. Only the CDR3 DNA is retained, 39 bases long and in frame from the first base. Looking up the germline V gene (reference sequence) yields CDR1 GTSNPN and CDR2 SVGIG. Cut back by 4 bases and 0 bases, the V and J ends lie 6 bases apart. Concerning this clone: No antigen is known for it. Base qualities were left out, and no much larger clone turns up one base away.

The CDR3 regions of human TCRbeta chains were analyzed by immunosequencing. The study's processing was this. TCRs in the repertoires were matched against a reference library of SARS-CoV-2-specific TCRs that had been generated with the MIRA antigen-specificity platform. Breadth was defined as the fraction of unique TCRs that were SARS-CoV-2-associated, and depth was defined as the fraction of total T cells that were SARS-CoV-2-associated. Using the MIRA data, each spike-specific TCR was assigned both to the spike region to which the TCR was reactive and to a CD4 or CD8 class. Log10-transformed breadth and depth values were compared by one-way ANOVA with Sidak's multiple comparisons tests. TCRdb carries this immuneACCESS record with in-frame sequences only. Its versions omit some clonotypes, under half of them owing to an unresolved V gene in the studies checked, with the rest unexplained. V, J and clone size were drawn from that table, and D and trimming were deduced from the DNA. This sample has roughly 150,000 clones in its table, and 93% of those were observed once. Of the sample, less than 6.5% is held by the ten largest clones.

Study-wide conclusions, independent of this receptor: Participants were mostly white British and included more females than males, and it was suggested by the authors that clonal diversity may have been underestimated. The whole spike protein was spanned by vaccine-associated CD4 TCRs, and dominant responses were seen in regions 160-218 and 743-854. Conclusions about previously exposed vaccinees are limited, since just five to seven AZD1222 recipients were seropositive for SARS-CoV-2 at baseline. In the small 56-69-year group, the increase in depth fell short of significance, most likely because of low power. After two AZD1222 doses, both the breadth and the depth of spike-specific TCRs were significantly higher than at day 0 and than in MenACWY recipients. Because no samples from the day 14 peak response were available, repertoires could be characterized only after the peak T cell response. Reportedly, close to half of the unique spike-specific TCRs recognized epitopes lying outside the regions that are mutated in the B.1.351 and B.1.1.7 variants.

The sequences come from peripheral blood, collected on day 0 of AZD1222 vaccination. This TCR came from an adult in good health. The chain is encoded by TRBV30 joined to TRBJ1-4; the D gene is unclear. The DNA reads TGTGCCTGGAACCTTGCAACTAATGAAAAACTGTTTTTT. This yields the protein CAWNLATNEKLFF.